Detailed here is one T cell receptor (beta chain). The target antigen is unknown. This record belongs to a study of cytomegalovirus exposure and HLA in healthy donors. Produced via immunoSEQ multiplex PCR; TCRdb's table is partial and in-frame only. The table has 260,000 or so clones, more than 75% seen once. Overall study findings and caveats: In vitro work confirmed that a few CMV-associated chains recognize CMV antigens.

V shed 5 bases and J shed 5 bases, with 14 bases lying between them. Germline-derived CDR1 and CDR2 are SGHTA and FQGNSA. The CDR3 is 14 amino acids. This receptor was obtained from a woman under 30 in good health and CMV-seronegative. V is TRBV7-2 and J is TRBJ2-3; no reliable D call. The specimen was PBMCs. The CDR3 region is CASSPGLVRDTQYF. In DNA form, the CDR3 reads TGTGCCAGCAGCCCTGGGCTCGTTAGAGATACGCAGTATTTT.